This record looks at one T cell receptor beta chain sequence and its context. The entry originates in a study of blood T cell repertoires in COVID-19. Study overall: Acute and convalescent COVID-19 samples came from the United States, Italy and Spain. T cells, B-cell-depleted T cells, or PBMCs provided the cDNA or gDNA that served as material.

The CDR3 length is 13 residues. From germline, CDR1 is GTSNPN and CDR2 SVGIG (reference sequence). Germline trimming cut 7 bases from V and 7 bases from J; bases unmatched to any gene: 7. Authors' processing steps: From reference gene primer amplification, estimates of nucleated cell counts were derived. Sequencing was performed with immunoSEQ multiplex PCR; in TCRdb, only in-frame clones are kept and a portion is missing. The V and J calls and the clone size are those of that table, but D and trimming were determined from the DNA. The repertoire holds over 130,000 clones, with 87% as singletons. The clonotype comes from a woman aged 55-69 years with active or convalescent COVID-19. Sequencing was done on a sample of peripheral blood. The chain carries TRBV30 and TRBJ1-5; 10 nucleotides agree with TRBD1. The CDR3 reads CASRGQGQQPQHF. The CDR3 DNA reads TGTGCCTCCCGGGGACAGGGGCAACAGCCCCAGCATTTT. Filled out from reference TRBV30 and TRBJ1-5, the complete variable domain reads SQTIHQWPATLVQPVGSPLSLECTVEGTSNPNLYWYRQAAGRGLQLLFYSVGIGQISSEVPQNLSASRPQDRQFILSSKKLLLSDSGFYLCASRGQGQQPQHFGDGTRLSIL.